Detailed here is one T cell receptor (beta chain). Its antigen is unidentified. This sample is part of a study of CD8+ T cells in alopecia areata. Study-wide results and caveats: Scalp specimens additionally yield sequences from normal skin's resident alphabeta T cells.

Germline CDR1 and CDR2: SQVTM and ANQGSEA. The CDR3 consists of 10 residues. V lost 6 bases and J lost 5, with 5 bases in between. RNA was extracted and reverse transcribed into cDNA as the sequencing template. Profiling relied on immunoSEQ multiplex PCR, and the TCRdb table lists in-frame clones only, not all of them. The top ten hold roughly a sixth of the sample, which has about 120,000 clones, roughly 50% seen once. Lesional scalp punch biopsies and peripheral blood came from alopecia areata patients. Investigators sorted PBMCs to obtain both CD4+ and CD8+ T cells. This receptor was obtained from a human donor with alopecia areata. The V call is TRBV29-1, the J call TRBJ2-1; D is ambiguous. The sample consisted of CD8+ T cells sorted from blood, taken at week 0. The CDR3 region is CSVGHNEQFF. The CDR3, as DNA: TGCAGCGTCGGCCACAATGAGCAGTTCTTC.